This TCR beta chain was captured in a study of long-term antiretroviral therapy in people with HIV. Points from the study as a whole: Post-ART samples showed increased diversity that remained below transplant donor control levels. HIV repertoire CDR3 lengths ranged less widely than those of controls.

This clone appeared a single time. Antigen specificity is unknown. With survey level as its setting, the immunoSEQ assay was v3.0. Clones were read by immunoSEQ multiplex PCR, and TCRdb kept only the in-frame ones, dropping some. The sample has 26,000 or so clones; 80% to 90% are singletons. At minimum, one pre-ART and two post-ART PBMC samples were obtained from each donor. This CDR3 has 14 residues. The germline V and J ends were trimmed by 1 base and 3 bases, with 7 bases remaining between them. Germline CDR1 reads MGHRA; CDR2 reads YSYEKL. The chain uses TRBV4-1 and TRBJ1-5; D not certain. The receptor was isolated from a man between 18 and 29 years old with HIV. The sequences come from unsorted PBMCs, collected 3 years after starting antiretroviral therapy. The CDR3 sequence: CASSQAPSNQPQHF. DNA for the CDR3: TGCGCCAGCAGCCAAGCCCCGTCCAATCAGCCCCAGCATTTT.